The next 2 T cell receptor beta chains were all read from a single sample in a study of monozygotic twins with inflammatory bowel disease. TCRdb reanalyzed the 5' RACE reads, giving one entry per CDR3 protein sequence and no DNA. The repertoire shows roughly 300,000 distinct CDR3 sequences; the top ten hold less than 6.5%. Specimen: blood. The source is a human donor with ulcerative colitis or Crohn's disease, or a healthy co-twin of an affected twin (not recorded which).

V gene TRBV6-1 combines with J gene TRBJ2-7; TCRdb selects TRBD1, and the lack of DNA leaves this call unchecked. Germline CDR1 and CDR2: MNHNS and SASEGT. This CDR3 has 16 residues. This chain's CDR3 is CASSPYRGKKFYEQYF.

The CDR3 sequence is CASSLKYRRSSYNEQFF. V usage is TRBV7-2 and J usage is TRBJ2-1; TCRdb names TRBD1, which stays unverified in the absence of DNA. The CDR3 extends over 17 amino acids. In germline, CDR1 is SGHTA, CDR2 FQGNSA.